The next 11 T cell receptor beta chains were all read from a single sample in a study of T-cell memory formation after mild COVID-19. Using its own MiXCR run on the 5' RACE reads, TCRdb lists one record per CDR3 protein. Here the sample spans 55,000 to 70,000 distinct CDR3 sequences, roughly a quarter being singletons. Sequencing was done on a sample of PBMCs or a T cell subset sorted from them (not recorded which). The receptor set was obtained from a man between 18 and 29 years old who had mild COVID-19 (a few samples of this study predate the infection). Cell type and time point are not known.

This chain joins TRBV7-9 and TRBJ2-7, with 12 bases lining up with TRBD1. Unmatched junction bases numbered 11, after V lost 4 bases and J lost 7 bases. Germline CDR1 reads SEHNR; CDR2 reads FQNEAQ (reference sequence). This CDR3 has 16 residues. The CDR3 loop reads CASSSMPGQGAREQYF. Here the CDR3 DNA reads TGTGCCAGCAGCTCTATGCCGGGACAGGGGGCGCGGGAGCAGTACTTC. Full variable domain (remainder filled in from reference TRBV7-9 and TRBJ2-7): DTGVSQNPRHKITKRGQNVTFRCDPISEHNRLYWYRQTLGQGPEFLTYFQNEAQLEKSRLLSDRFSAERPKGSFSTLEIQRTEQGDSAMYLCASSSMPGQGAREQYFGPGTRLTVT.

This clonotype has just a few counts. The chain has TRBV6-6 and TRBJ2-1, with 13 bases aligning to TRBD2. Germline V lookup: CDR1 MNHNY, CDR2 SVGAGI (reference sequence). With 6 bases clipped from V and 4 bases from J, the junction kept 6 bases outside the gene matches. The CDR3 totals 16 residues. The CDR3 coding sequence is TGTGCCAGCAGCCTACTAGCGGGGGGGAGTTACAATGAGCAGTTCTTC. Its translation: CASSLLAGGSYNEQFF.

The rearrangement links TRBV6-2 or TRBV6-3 to TRBJ1-2; D gene ambiguous. The germline V gene has CDR1 MNHEY and CDR2 SVGEGT. CDR3 length: 15 amino acids. Deletions cut 2 bases from V and 8 bases from J, with 18 bases between. The CDR3 nucleotides are TGTGCCAGCAGTTACGGACGGAACGGCGGTCAGGGCTACACCTTC. Protein product: CASSYGRNGGQGYTF.

This clonotype has a handful of counts. This chain connects TRBV3-1 to TRBJ2-7; the match to TRBD2 covers 8 bases. The V segment lost 4 bases and the J segment 4 bases; nucleotides outside the gene matches: 9. From germline, CDR1 is LGHDT and CDR2 YNNKEL (reference sequence). CDR3 length: 15 amino acids. CDR3 region: CASSPRAGGEYEQYF. CDR3 coding DNA: TGTGCCAGCAGCCCCCGAGCCGGGGGGGAGTACGAGCAGTACTTC.

The chain recombines TRBV6-6 with TRBJ2-2; 8 bases align to TRBD2. V shed 8 bases, J shed 5 bases, and the junction held 10 bases outside the gene matches. This CDR3 region has 15 residues. CDR1 MNHNY and CDR2 SVGAGI come from the germline V gene (reference sequence). CDR3 DNA sequence: TGTGCCAGCCGGGCCGGGGGGGTGAAAACCGGGGAGCTGTTTTTT. This translates into CASRAGGVKTGELFF.

A few counts support this clonotype. The chain uses TRBV20-1 and TRBJ2-5, with 7 bases fitting TRBD2. The CDR3 spans 14 residues. Germline V gene data show CDR1 as DFQATT and CDR2 as SNEGSKA (reference sequence). Germline trimming cut 3 bases from V and 0 bases from J; bases unmatched to any gene: 4. The chain's CDR3 is CSARDLADQETQYF. CDR3 coding DNA: TGCAGTGCTAGGGATCTAGCGGACCAAGAGACCCAGTACTTC.

This clonotype came up once. J is TRBJ1-1 and V is TRBV19, with TRBD1 matching over 10 bases. Losses at the gene ends were 7 bases for V and 1 base for J; bases not matched to a gene: 6. The CDR3 totals 15 residues. The germline V gene encodes CDR1 LNHDA and CDR2 SQIVND (reference sequence). This CDR3 is CASTPWTGGNTEAFF. The CDR3 region has the DNA TGTGCCAGTACCCCCTGGACAGGGGGGAACACTGAAGCTTTCTTT.

The chain links TRBV3-1 to TRBJ2-3; 11 nucleotides line up with TRBD2. Germline CDR1 and CDR2: LGHDT and YNNKEL (reference sequence). The CDR3 is 20 residues long. With 0 bases clipped from V and 2 bases from J, the junction kept 13 bases outside the gene matches. The CDR3 DNA reads as TGTGCCAGCAGCCAAGAGGTGGGGCTAGCGGGGGGCTTTTCCACAGATACGCAGTATTTT. It specifies CASSQEVGLAGGFSTDTQYF.

V gene TRBV7-9 combines with J gene TRBJ2-5; no firm D call. The germline V and J ends were trimmed by 1 base and 1 base, with 4 bases remaining between them. Per germline, CDR1 SEHNR and CDR2 FQNEAQ (reference sequence). This CDR3 has 13 amino acids. The CDR3 DNA is TGTGCCAGCAGCTTAGTCTTCCAAGAGACCCAGTACTTC. It encodes CASSLVFQETQYF.

The gene calls are TRBV27 and TRBJ2-3; 8 nucleotides line up with TRBD2. The V gene end was trimmed by 5 bases and the J gene end by 1 base; junction bases not matched to a gene: 5. This CDR3 has 15 residues. Germline V gives CDR1 MNHEY, CDR2 SMNVEV (reference sequence). CDR3 amino acids: CASSPRGGRTDTQYF. The DNA of the CDR3 is TGTGCCAGCAGTCCCCGGGGGGGGCGCACAGATACGCAGTATTTT.

This clonotype was seen many times. The rearrangement links TRBV7-3 to TRBJ2-3, with D possibly matching TRBD1 (6 bases). The CDR3 is made up of 13 amino acids. Germline CDR1 SGHTA, CDR2 FQGTGA. Trimming stripped 6 bases from V and 4 bases from J, with 11 bases between. CDR3 in DNA: TGTGCCAGCAGTTCAGGGGTCGCAGATACGCAGTATTTT. Protein sequence: CASSSGVADTQYF.